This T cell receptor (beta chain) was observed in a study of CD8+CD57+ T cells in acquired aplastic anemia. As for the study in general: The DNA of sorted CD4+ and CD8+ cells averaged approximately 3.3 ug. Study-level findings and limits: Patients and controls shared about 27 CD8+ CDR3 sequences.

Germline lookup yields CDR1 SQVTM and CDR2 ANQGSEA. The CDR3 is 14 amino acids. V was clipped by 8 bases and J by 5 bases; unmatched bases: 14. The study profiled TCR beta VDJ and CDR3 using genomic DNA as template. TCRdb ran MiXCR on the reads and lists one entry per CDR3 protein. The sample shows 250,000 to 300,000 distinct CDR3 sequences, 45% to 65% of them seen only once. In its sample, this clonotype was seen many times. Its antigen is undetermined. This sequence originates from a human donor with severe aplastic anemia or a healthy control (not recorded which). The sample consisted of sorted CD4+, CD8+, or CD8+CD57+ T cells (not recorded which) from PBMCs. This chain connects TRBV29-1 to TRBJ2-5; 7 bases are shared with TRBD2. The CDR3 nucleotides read TGCAGCTCACGGGCGCGGGGGTTCCGCGAGACCCAGTACTTC. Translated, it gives CSSRARGFRETQYF.